The 32 T cell receptor beta chains below all came from one sample that was sequenced in a study of response to subunit inactivated influenza vaccine. TCRdb passed the RT-PCR reads through MiXCR, listing each CDR3 protein once. The data hold hundreds of thousands of distinct CDR3 sequences, with around 25% observed a single time. Specimen: CD4+ T cells sorted from PBMCs, collected more than 4 days after vaccination. Receptor source: a middle-aged man who received an inactivated influenza vaccine.

Comments on this clonotype: Possible read error: a much larger clone is one base away. The chain recombines TRBV12-3 or TRBV12-4 with TRBJ1-3; no reliable D call. This CDR3 has 12 residues. Trimming took off 3 bases at V and 4 bases at J, with 4 bases between the two ends. This CDR3 reads CASSFSGNTIYF. As DNA, the CDR3 is TGTGCCAGCAGTTTTAGCGGAAACACCATATATTTT.

V usage is TRBV20-1 and J usage is TRBJ2-7, with 7 bases fitting TRBD2. V dropped 0 bases and J dropped 5; count of bases not matched to a gene: 7. Per germline, CDR1 DFQATT and CDR2 SNEGSKA (reference sequence). There are 14 residues in the CDR3. The DNA of the CDR3 is TGCAGTGCTAGAGAGGGGGGGTACCCCCACGAGCAGTACTTC. It yields the protein CSAREGGYPHEQYF.

There are a few counts of this clonotype. The chain joins TRBV5-5 to TRBJ2-3, with TRBD2 identical over 8 bases. The CDR3 runs to 17 residues. V shed 2 bases and J 0 bases; nucleotides not matched to a gene: 8. Germline CDR1 SGHKS, CDR2 YYEKEE (reference sequence). The CDR3 region is CASSLIIGGGSTDTQYF. The CDR3 DNA sequence: TGTGCCAGCAGCTTAATCATCGGCGGGGGGAGCACAGATACGCAGTATTTT.

This chain links TRBV20-1 with TRBJ2-2, with TRBD1 identical over 9 bases. J was trimmed by 2 bases and V by 1 base; bases with no gene match: 8. CDR1 DFQATT and CDR2 SNEGSKA come from the germline V gene (reference sequence). CDR3 length: 17 amino acids. CDR3 bases: TGCAGTGCTAGAGCTCGAACAGGGGGCGTAAACACCGGGGAGCTGTTTTTT. Its protein is CSARARTGGVNTGELFF.

This clonotype was observed a few times. This chain joins TRBV5-5 and TRBJ2-1, with 10 nucleotides matching TRBD1. Germline V lookup: CDR1 SGHKS, CDR2 YYEKEE (reference sequence). The CDR3 is 16 residues long. Losses at the gene ends were 0 bases for V and 9 bases for J; bases not matched to a gene: 9. The CDR3 nucleotides read TGTGCCAGCAGCTTGGCCGGACAGGGGGTTTGGGGTGAGCAGTTCTTC. It yields the protein CASSLAGQGVWGEQFF.

The chain carries TRBV6-6 and TRBJ1-5; 10 nucleotides agree with TRBD1. Looked up from germline, CDR1 is MNHNY and CDR2 is SVGAGI (reference sequence). V was pared by 5 bases and J by 5 bases, with 3 bases of the junction left unmatched. This CDR3 contains 14 residues. CDR3 region: CASSIGTGDQPQHF. The CDR3, as DNA: TGTGCCAGCAGTATTGGGACAGGGGATCAGCCCCAGCATTTT.

This clonotype was picked up many times. The chain links TRBV7-2 to TRBJ2-3, with 14 bases identical to TRBD2. V was clipped by 4 bases and J by 6 bases; unmatched bases: 6. Germline CDR1 SGHTA, CDR2 FQGNSA. The CDR3 consists of 16 residues. The CDR3 DNA follows: TGTGCCAGCAGCTCGACTAGCGGGGGGGCCCGCGATACGCAGTATTTT. It specifies CASSSTSGGARDTQYF.

The V gene is TRBV7-9, the J gene TRBJ2-1, with D possibly matching TRBD1 (7 bases). V gave up 4 bases and J gave up 12 bases, with 10 bases separating them. CDR1 is SEHNR, CDR2 FQNEAQ, per germline (reference sequence). This CDR3 is 11 amino acids long. The CDR3 is CASSSGGWQFF. The DNA of the CDR3 is TGTGCCAGCAGCTCAGGGGGGTGGCAGTTCTTC.

CDR3 DNA sequence: TGTGCCAGCACCCCCTCCTGGGATGAGCAGTTCTTC. Its protein product is CASTPSWDEQFF. The chain combines TRBV6-2 or TRBV6-3 with TRBJ2-1; D unclear. The germline V and J ends were trimmed by 7 bases and 8 bases, with 12 bases remaining between them. CDR1 and CDR2 from the germline V gene are MNHEY and SVGEGT. The CDR3 runs to 12 residues.

V gene TRBV9 combines with J gene TRBJ1-1, with D unresolved. This CDR3 comprises 16 residues. CDR1 SGDLS and CDR2 YYNGEE come from the germline V gene. Between the trimmed V and J ends, which lost 0 bases and 0 bases, there was a span of 12 bases. The DNA of the CDR3 is TGTGCCAGCAGCGTAGAGGCGGCTCTCATGAACACTGAAGCTTTCTTT. It codes for CASSVEAALMNTEAFF.

This clonotype turned up a few times. The chain combines TRBV5-1 with TRBJ2-1; no reliable D call. The CDR3 is 16 amino acids. Germline CDR1 reads SGHRS; CDR2 reads YFSETQ. Trimming stripped 0 bases from V and 5 bases from J, with 15 bases between. The CDR3 loop reads CASSLAGSGRHNEQFF. As DNA, the CDR3 is TGCGCCAGCAGCTTGGCCGGCTCCGGCAGACACAATGAGCAGTTCTTC. Full variable domain (rest looked up from reference TRBV5-1 and TRBJ2-1): KAGVTQTPRYLIKTRGQQVTLSCSPISGHRSVSWYQQTPGQGLQFLFEYFSETQRNKGNFPGRFSGRQFSNSRSEMNVSTLELGDSALYLCASSLAGSGRHNEQFFGPGTRLTVL.

This clonotype was counted between two and nine times. The chain has TRBV2 and TRBJ1-1; no definite D call. This CDR3 is built from 12 residues. In germline, CDR1 is SNHLY, CDR2 FYNNEI. V was cut by 6 bases and J by 4 bases, with 9 bases left in between. CDR3 bases: TGTGCCAGCAGAAGACTACTCACTGAAGCTTTCTTT. It translates to CASRRLLTEAFF.

This clonotype was seen more than once but under ten times. The chain combines TRBV11-3 with TRBJ2-1; TRBD1 agrees at 7 bases. Per germline, CDR1 SGHNT and CDR2 YENEEA. V trimming: 5 bases; J trimming: 6 bases; junction bases outside the gene matches: 4. The CDR3 sequence is 13 residues long. The CDR3 nucleotides read TGTGCCAGCAGCATGCAGGGGGTCAATGAGCAGTTCTTC. This encodes CASSMQGVNEQFF.

The gene calls are TRBV7-2 and TRBJ2-3, with 7 bases fitting TRBD2. Germline loops: CDR1 SGHTA, CDR2 FQGNSA. The CDR3 has 16 amino acids. V was pared by 2 bases and J by 5 bases, with 10 bases of the junction left unmatched. CDR3 nucleotide sequence: TGTGCCAGCAGCTTAAGGAGCGGGGCCACCATAGATACGCAGTATTTT. Its protein product is CASSLRSGATIDTQYF.

This rearrangement joins TRBV12-3 or TRBV12-4 to TRBJ1-3, with a weak D call TRBD1 (5 bases). The V and J ends lost 1 base and 7 bases respectively, with 14 bases between them. The CDR3 totals 15 residues. The CDR3 loop is CASSLDQGWRNTIYF. The CDR3 region has the DNA TGTGCCAGCAGTTTAGACCAGGGTTGGCGGAACACCATATATTTT.

This clonotype was seen many times. The chain links TRBV12-3 or TRBV12-4 to TRBJ2-1; D is perhaps TRBD2 (7 bases). CDR3 length: 14 amino acids. With 1 base removed from V and 6 bases from J, the gap between germline ends came to 10 bases. The CDR3: CASSLVGGANEQFF. CDR3 DNA sequence: TGTGCCAGCAGTTTAGTTGGGGGGGCCAATGAGCAGTTCTTC.

J is TRBJ2-4 and V is TRBV5-1; 7 bases are a match to TRBD2. After removal of 0 bases from V and 5 bases from J, the junction contained 2 bases not matched to a gene. The length of the CDR3 is 14 residues. Germline V CDR1 and CDR2: SGHRS, YFSETQ. Here the CDR3 DNA reads TGCGCCAGCAGCTTGGGCGCGGGGGAAAACATTCAGTACTTC. Translation gives CASSLGAGENIQYF.

This chain connects TRBV18 to TRBJ2-1; 8 positions agree with TRBD1. Germline V lookup: CDR1 KGHSH, CDR2 LQKENI. This CDR3 has 16 amino acids. After removal of 6 bases from V and 3 bases from J, the junction contained 10 bases not matched to a gene. In DNA form, the CDR3 reads TGTGCCAGCTCTACCCGGGCTGGACAGGGCTACAATGAGCAGTTCTTC. Encoded protein: CASSTRAGQGYNEQFF.

This clonotype was counted only a few times. Germline and junction disagree at one end, which may indicate a read error. V and J are TRBV12-3 or TRBV12-4 and TRBJ2-7, with 9 positions matching TRBD2. The CDR3 covers 12 residues. The CDR3 sequence: CASSLSASGVNF. In DNA, the CDR3 is TGTGCCAGCAGTTTATCCGCTAGCGGGGTGAACTTC.

J is TRBJ2-3 and V is TRBV7-2, with 9 bases lining up with TRBD2. The CDR3 has 15 residues. V dropped 6 bases and J dropped 4; count of bases not matched to a gene: 8. Germline V lookup: CDR1 SGHTA, CDR2 FQGNSA. The CDR3 DNA reads as TGTGCCAGCAGTGAGCGGGGGGCCGGGGCAGATACGCAGTATTTT. Translating it yields CASSERGAGADTQYF.

This clonotype has only a few counts. The genes are TRBV12-3 or TRBV12-4 and TRBJ2-7; 7 bases fit TRBD2. The junction had 5 bases not matched to a gene; V was cut back by 3 bases and J by 0 bases. CDR3 size: 15 residues. The CDR3, as DNA: TGTGCCAGCAGTTTTTGGTCTAGCGGCTCCTACGAGCAGTACTTC. It yields the protein CASSFWSSGSYEQYF.

This clonotype was found many times. The rearrangement uses TRBV20-1 and TRBJ2-3, with 7 bases matching TRBD1. CDR1 is DFQATT and CDR2 is SNEGSKA in the germline V gene (reference sequence). CDR3 length equals 13 residues. V lost 4 bases, J lost 5 bases, and 6 bases stayed unmatched. The CDR3 DNA reads TGCAGTGCTAAGACAGGGAATGTAGATACGCAGTATTTT. Translation gives CSAKTGNVDTQYF.

The chain combines TRBV5-1 with TRBJ2-1; 7 nucleotides match TRBD1. Germline CDR1 reads SGHRS; CDR2 reads YFSETQ. The CDR3 loop spans 14 amino acids. After removal of 4 bases from V and 1 base from J, the junction contained 2 bases not matched to a gene. CDR3 in DNA: TGCGCCAGCAGCATGGGACAGTCCTACAATGAGCAGTTCTTC. It translates to CASSMGQSYNEQFF. Combining the CDR3 with reference TRBV5-1 and TRBJ2-1 gives the whole variable domain KAGVTQTPRYLIKTRGQQVTLSCSPISGHRSVSWYQQTPGQGLQFLFEYFSETQRNKGNFPGRFSGRQFSNSRSEMNVSTLELGDSALYLCASSMGQSYNEQFFGPGTRLTVL.

At least ten counts were recorded for this clonotype. The V gene is TRBV20-1, the J gene TRBJ1-2; unclear D gene. Germline V CDR1 and CDR2: DFQATT, SNEGSKA (reference sequence). V was pared by 1 base and J by 6 bases, with 15 bases between. CDR3 length: 14 residues. The CDR3 here is CSARAQRPEHGYTF. CDR3 DNA: TGCAGTGCTAGAGCACAGCGGCCAGAGCATGGCTACACCTTC.

This clonotype was counted a few times. This sequence joins TRBV5-5 and TRBJ2-2, with D possibly TRBD2 on 6 matching bases. The CDR3 contains 15 residues. Looked up from germline, CDR1 is SGHKS and CDR2 is YYEKEE (reference sequence). V was cut by 2 bases and J by 5 bases, with 13 bases left in between. DNA for the CDR3: TGTGCCAGCAGCTTCGGGAGCGGGCAAACCGGGGAGCTGTTTTTT. It is translated as CASSFGSGQTGELFF.

This clonotype was picked up a small number of times. The V and J genes are TRBV7-8 and TRBJ2-7; possibly TRBD1 for D (5 bases). Germline-derived CDR1 and CDR2 are SGHVS and FQNEAQ. CDR3 size: 16 residues. V was cut by 4 bases and J by 4 bases, with 20 bases left in between. The CDR3 DNA reads as TGTGCCAGCAGCTCGAACCGGACACTGCACCCTTACGAGCAGTACTTC. Amino acid sequence: CASSSNRTLHPYEQYF.

This clonotype appeared a few times. The chain uses TRBV18 and TRBJ2-7; 7 bases map to TRBD1. J gave up 0 bases and V 3 bases, and 5 bases lay outside the gene matches. CDR3 length: 15 amino acids. CDR1 and CDR2 from the germline V gene are KGHSH and LQKENI. CDR3 residues: CASSPLQGSSYEQYF. DNA of the CDR3: TGTGCCAGCTCACCCTTACAGGGGAGCTCCTACGAGCAGTACTTC.

This clonotype has only a few counts. The chain carries TRBV6-2 or TRBV6-3 and TRBJ2-7; D may match TRBD1 or TRBD2 (5 bases each). Germline CDR1 MNHEY, CDR2 SVGEGT. Trimming removed 9 bases from V and 7 bases from J, with 16 bases in between. There are 12 residues in the CDR3. CDR3 region: CASRDRPGEQYF. The CDR3 DNA follows: TGTGCCAGTCGGGACCGCCCAGGGGAGCAGTACTTC.

The chain employs TRBV11-3 and TRBJ2-3; D gene unclear. The germline CDR1 and CDR2 sequences are SGHNT and YENEEA. V shed 5 bases and J shed 2 bases, with 8 bases lying between them. This CDR3 contains 13 residues. CDR3 amino acids: CASSLYPTDTQYF. The CDR3 bases are TGTGCCAGCAGCCTATATCCCACAGATACGCAGTATTTT.

This clonotype has a handful of counts. This chain uses TRBV6-2 or TRBV6-3 with TRBJ2-7, with a weak D call TRBD1 (7 bases). V was shortened by 6 bases and J by 8 bases, with 20 bases between the two germline ends. Germline lookup yields CDR1 MNHEY and CDR2 SVGEGT. The CDR3 is 14 amino acids. CDR3 region: CASRHLTGRLKQYF. The CDR3 DNA reads TGTGCCAGCAGACATTTGACAGGGAGGTTGAAGCAGTACTTC.

This sequence joins TRBV9 and TRBJ2-3; D is uncertain. Looked up from germline, CDR1 is SGDLS and CDR2 is YYNGEE. The ends were cut back, 0 bases at V and 4 bases at J, with 6 bases in the middle. CDR3 size: 13 residues. CDR3 DNA sequence: TGTGCCAGCAGCGTAGATCCGGCAGATACGCAGTATTTT. This codes for CASSVDPADTQYF. Together with reference TRBV9 and TRBJ2-3, the CDR3 gives the full variable domain: DSGVTQTPKHLITATGQRVTLRCSPRSGDLSVYWYQQSLDQGLQFLIQYYNGEERAKGNILERFSAQQFPDLHSELNLSSLELGDSALYFCASSVDPADTQYFGPGTRLTVL.

The chain combines TRBV7-8 with TRBJ2-1; 9 bases line up with TRBD2. The length of the CDR3 is 16 residues. CDR1 and CDR2 from the germline V gene are SGHVS and FQNEAQ. V dropped 6 bases and J dropped 8; count of bases not matched to a gene: 14. The CDR3 DNA reads as TGTGCCAGCAGTCCGAATAGGACTAGCGCTAATTATGAGCAGTTCTTC. It specifies CASSPNRTSANYEQFF.